The clone carrying this T cell receptor (beta chain) has a handful of counts. What it binds is not known. The PCR made use of 60 Vbeta and 13 Jbeta primers. Profiled with immunoSEQ multiplex PCR; TCRdb holds only in-frame clones, not every one. The sample contains more than 80,000 clones, around 66% of which appear only once. The sample is drawn from a study of cytomegalovirus exposure and HLA in healthy donors. About the research overall: In an early release, HLA-typed donors contributed 90 million or so unique TCR sequences.

Study-level findings and limits: Presence/absence analyses assumed roughly uniform sequencing depth across donors.

The sample consisted of PBMCs. The receptor was isolated from a woman between 40 and 55 years old in good health and CMV-seropositive.

Written as DNA, the CDR3 is TGCGCCAGCAGCCAAGACGGGACACATACCTACGAGCAGTACTTC. It specifies CASSQDGTHTYEQYF. V and J are TRBV4-3 and TRBJ2-7, with D perhaps TRBD1 (6 bases). Germline V gives CDR1 LGHNA, CDR2 YSLEER. The length of the CDR3 is 15 residues. The V and J ends lost 0 bases and 2 bases respectively, with 11 bases between them.